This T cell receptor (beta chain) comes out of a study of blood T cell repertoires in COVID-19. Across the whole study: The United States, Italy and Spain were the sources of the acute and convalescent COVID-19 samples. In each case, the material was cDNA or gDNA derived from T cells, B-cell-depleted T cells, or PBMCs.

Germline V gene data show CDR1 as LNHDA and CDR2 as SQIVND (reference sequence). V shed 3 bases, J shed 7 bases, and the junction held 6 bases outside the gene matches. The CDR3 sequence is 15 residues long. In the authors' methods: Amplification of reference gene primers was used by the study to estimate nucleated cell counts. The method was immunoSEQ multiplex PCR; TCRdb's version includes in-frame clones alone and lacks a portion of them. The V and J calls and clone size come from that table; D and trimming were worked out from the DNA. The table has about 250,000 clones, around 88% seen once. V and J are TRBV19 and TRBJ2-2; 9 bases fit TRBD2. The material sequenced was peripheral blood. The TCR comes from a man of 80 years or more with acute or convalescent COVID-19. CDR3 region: CASSMVAGAGGELFF. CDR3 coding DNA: TGTGCCAGTAGTATGGTAGCGGGAGCAGGCGGGGAGCTGTTTTTT.